This TCR beta chain derives from a study of T cell repertoires in cytomegalovirus infection. Study-wide context: Public TCR beta signature analysis indicated the presence of both CMV infection and matching HLA type. Study observations and caveats: Dominant in the ex vivo response were TCR beta clonotypes restricted by HLA-C and specific for CMV. Using cumulative public TCR beta family frequency, the authors identified those who carried CMV together with the relevant HLA.

Using its own MiXCR run on the reads, TCRdb lists one record per CDR3 protein. The sample includes some 350,000 distinct CDR3 sequences, 18% of them seen just once. V trimming: 0 bases; J trimming: 7 bases; junction bases outside the gene matches: 1. Germline V lookup: CDR1 SGHTA, CDR2 FQGNSA. The CDR3 is 13 amino acids. Concerning this clonotype: Antigen unknown.

The source material was PBMCs. The TCR comes from a human donor in good health (CMV status not recorded). Some clones in this sample may be carry-over from other donors' samples. The V gene is TRBV7-2, the J gene TRBJ2-5; 8 bases map to TRBD2. CDR3 protein: CASSLAGTRTQYF. The DNA for the CDR3 is TGTGCCAGCAGCTTAGCCGGGACTAGGACCCAGTACTTC. The whole variable domain, filled in from reference TRBV7-2 and TRBJ2-5, reads GAGVSQSPSNKVTEKGKDVELRCDPISGHTALYWYRQSLGQGLEFLIYFQGNSAPDKSGLPSDRFSAERTGGSVSTLTIQRTQQEDSAVYLCASSLAGTRTQYFGPGTRLLVL.